This T cell receptor beta chain was observed in a study of T cells in Graves' hyperthyroidism and ophthalmopathy. This clonotype was seen repeatedly, ten times or more. V lost 3 bases and J lost 5, with 16 bases in between. CDR1 LGHDT and CDR2 YNNKEL come from the germline V gene (reference sequence). The CDR3 loop spans 15 amino acids. Amplification of TCR beta CDR3 regions was performed using RNA transcripts as template. The TCR CDR3 first-round RT-PCR relied on the HTBI primer set. TCRdb reprocessed the multiplex PCR reads with MiXCR, giving one entry per CDR3 protein. This repertoire shows a few hundred thousand distinct CDR3 sequences, roughly 14% found once; its top ten account for under 8%.

The chain is built from TRBV3-1 and TRBJ2-5; D is unresolved. The sequenced material came from blood. This TCR was recovered from a woman aged 30 to 39 with Graves' hyperthyroidism. CDR3 sequence (DNA): TGTGCCAGCAGCCATTCGCGGACCACCCGGGAGACCCAGTACTTC. It translates to CASSHSRTTRETQYF.